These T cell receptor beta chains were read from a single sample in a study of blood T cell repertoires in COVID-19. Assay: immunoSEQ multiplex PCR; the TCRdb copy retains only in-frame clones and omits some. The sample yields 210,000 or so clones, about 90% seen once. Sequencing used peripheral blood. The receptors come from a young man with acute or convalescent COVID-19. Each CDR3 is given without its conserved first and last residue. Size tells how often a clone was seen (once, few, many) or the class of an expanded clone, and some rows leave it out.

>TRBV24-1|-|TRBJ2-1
ATSDPGQLNEQF
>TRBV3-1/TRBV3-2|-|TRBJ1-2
ASSQEGRNYGYT
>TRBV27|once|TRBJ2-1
ASSFGTPRENEQF
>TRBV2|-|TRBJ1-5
ASVGSNQPQH
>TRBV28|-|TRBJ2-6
ASSHGTGGSGANVLT
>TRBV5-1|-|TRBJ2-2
ASSIGQGNTGELF
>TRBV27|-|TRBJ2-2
ASSPLLGQFTGELF
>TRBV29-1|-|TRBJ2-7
SVRGEKSSYEQY
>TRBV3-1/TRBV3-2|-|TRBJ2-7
ASSHSGTAYEQY
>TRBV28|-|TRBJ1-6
ASKEYQSPLH
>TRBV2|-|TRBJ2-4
ASSERTGKNIQY
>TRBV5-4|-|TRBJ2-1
ASSKLMGRNSYNEQF